These 30 T cell receptor beta chains originate from one sample sequenced in a study of beta chain features in type 1 diabetes (dated by TCRdb to the late 2010s). Library preparation employed the immunoSEQ multiplex PCR assay. All of the isolated RNA was reverse transcribed with the High Capacity cDNA Reverse Transcription Kit, so expressed TCRB transcripts were sequenced. TCRdb limited this immuneACCESS table to in-frame rearrangements with V and J called. A share of clones is missing; checked studies link under half to unresolved V genes, and the rest is unexplained. The sample includes 450,000 to 550,000 clones, with 30% observed a single time. The leading ten clones occupy about 0.065% of the sample. The specimen sequenced was naive CD4+ T cells from blood. The sample's cell subset or site label, in plain terms: true naive CD4+ T cells. The receptor source for this set is a man aged 18-30 years in good health.

The rearrangement uses TRBV9 and TRBJ2-3; D remains ambiguous. V lost 2 bases and J lost 5, with 9 bases in between. Per the germline V gene, CDR1 is SGDLS and CDR2 is YYNGEE. The CDR3 is 13 residues long. CDR3 sequence (DNA): TGTGCCAGCAGCGTGGGCTCCCGAGATACGCAGTATTTT. This encodes CASSVGSRDTQYF.

This clone was counted between two and nine times. The chain carries TRBV7-2 and TRBJ2-5; D possibly uses TRBD1 or TRBD2 (5 bases each). Trimming cost V 4 bases and J 10 bases, with 13 bases left between them. The CDR3 runs 12 residues. Per the germline V gene, CDR1 is SGHTA and CDR2 is FQGNSA. CDR3 amino acids: CASSWDWDHQYF. For the CDR3, the DNA is TGTGCCAGCAGCTGGGATTGGGACCACCAGTACTTC.

This rearrangement joins TRBV30 to TRBJ2-7, with D perhaps TRBD2 (7 bases). The germline V gene has CDR1 GTSNPN and CDR2 SVGIG (reference sequence). Trimming removed 4 bases at V and 0 bases at J, with 10 bases between. The CDR3 is 13 amino acids. Here the CDR3 reads CAWTGGSSYEQYF. The CDR3 DNA follows: TGTGCCTGGACGGGGGGCAGCTCCTACGAGCAGTACTTC.

The genes are TRBV27 and TRBJ2-1, with a tentative D call TRBD1 (6 bases). Germline assignment: CDR1 MNHEY and CDR2 SMNVEV (reference sequence). This CDR3 comprises 12 residues. Trimming cost V 2 bases and J 13 bases, with 12 bases left between them. The CDR3 DNA follows: TGTGCCAGCAGTTTAGTCCGGACAGAACAGTTCTTC. It codes for CASSLVRTEQFF.

This clone was observed a handful of times. This sample also contains other DNA sequences that code for the same CDR3. The chain has TRBV5-1 and TRBJ2-7; a possible D gene is TRBD1 (5 bases). Germline V gene sequence: CDR1 SGHRS, CDR2 YFSETQ. V lost 0 bases, J lost 4 bases, and 11 bases lay in between. CDR3 size: 14 residues. CDR3 protein: CASSLDSGRYEQYF. As DNA, the CDR3 is TGCGCCAGCAGCTTGGATTCAGGGCGGTACGAGCAGTACTTC.

The chain links TRBV5-6 to TRBJ1-2; 8 bases align to TRBD1. CDR1 is SGHDT, CDR2 YYEEEE, per germline. CDR3 length equals 15 residues. V dropped 4 bases and J dropped 4; count of bases not matched to a gene: 9. CDR3 residues: CASSGRDRSVYGYTF. The CDR3 region has the DNA TGTGCCAGCAGCGGCCGGGACAGGAGTGTCTATGGCTACACCTTC.

The V call is TRBV30, the J call TRBJ2-7, with D tentatively TRBD1 or TRBD2 (5 bases each). The ends were cut back, 0 bases at V and 2 bases at J, with 8 bases in the middle. Germline values: CDR1 GTSNPN, CDR2 SVGIG (reference sequence). CDR3 size: 13 residues. DNA for the CDR3: TGTGCCTGGAGTGTAGGGGACCCCTACGAGCAGTACTTC. Protein: CAWSVGDPYEQYF.

This clone turned up a few times. V and J are TRBV6-5 and TRBJ2-4, with TRBD1 identical over 7 bases. The germline CDR1 and CDR2 sequences are MNHEY and SVGAGI. The CDR3 consists of 14 residues. V dropped 8 bases and J dropped 2; count of bases not matched to a gene: 6. CDR3 nucleotides: TGTGCCAGCGGGGACAGTTTAACCAAAAACATTCAGTACTTC. Encoded protein: CASGDSLTKNIQYF.

The rearrangement uses TRBV9 and TRBJ1-5; 9 bases are a match to TRBD1. The CDR3 extends over 17 amino acids. Germline V gene data show CDR1 as SGDLS and CDR2 as YYNGEE. Trimming cost V 0 bases and J 2 bases; bases outside gene matches: 6. In nucleotides, the CDR3 is TGTGCCAGCAGCGTAGAAAGATGGACAGGGGGCAATCAGCCCCAGCATTTT. Residues: CASSVERWTGGNQPQHF. Full variable domain (outside the CDR3, taken from reference TRBV9 and TRBJ1-5): DSGVTQTPKHLITATGQRVTLRCSPRSGDLSVYWYQQSLDQGLQFLIQYYNGEERAKGNILERFSAQQFPDLHSELNLSSLELGDSALYFCASSVERWTGGNQPQHFGDGTRLSIL.

This chain links TRBV30 with TRBJ2-1; a possible D gene is TRBD1 (6 bases). Trimming left V 7 bases short and J 13 bases short, with 23 bases between. CDR1 and CDR2 (germline): GTSNPN, SVGIG (reference sequence). This CDR3 spans 13 amino acids. CDR3 sequence reads: CALQKFSQGGQFF. The CDR3 DNA reads as TGTGCCTTGCAAAAATTCTCACAGGGCGGACAGTTCTTC.

This clone turned up a few times. The chain recombines TRBV7-2 with TRBJ1-2; 7 bases are a match to TRBD1. J gave up 5 bases and V 6 bases, and 6 bases lay outside the gene matches. The CDR3 has 13 residues. The germline gives CDR1 SGHTA, CDR2 FQGNSA. CDR3 nucleotide sequence: TGTGCCAGCAGGTCGGGACAGATATATGGCTACACCTTC. It yields the protein CASRSGQIYGYTF.

V usage is TRBV15 and J usage is TRBJ1-2; D remains ambiguous. This CDR3 is built from 13 residues. Germline V gives CDR1 LNHNV, CDR2 YYDKDF (reference sequence). Between the trimmed V and J ends, which lost 1 base and 8 bases, there was a span of 11 bases. The CDR3 loop is CATSRAGGWGYTF. CDR3 nucleotides: TGTGCCACCAGCAGAGCAGGCGGGTGGGGCTACACCTTC.

The chain combines TRBV18 with TRBJ2-4; 7 bases fit TRBD2. Germline V gene sequence: CDR1 KGHSH, CDR2 LQKENI. V lost 5 bases and J lost 8; bases outside the gene matches: 6. The length of the CDR3 is 13 residues. The CDR3 DNA sequence: TGTGCCAGCTCAGGAGGGAGCGGGGACATTCAGTACTTC. It translates to CASSGGSGDIQYF. Full variable domain (rest looked up from reference TRBV18 and TRBJ2-4): NAGVMQNPRHLVRRRGQEARLRCSPMKGHSHVYWYRQLPEEGLKFMVYLQKENIIDESGMPKERFSAEFPKEGPSILRIQQVVRGDSAAYFCASSGGSGDIQYFGAGTRLSVL.

The chain combines TRBV2 with TRBJ2-5, with D uncertain. This CDR3 has 11 amino acids. Germline CDR1 is SNHLY and CDR2 is FYNNEI. Trimming pared 6 bases from V and 7 bases from J, leaving 9 bases between. The CDR3: CASRYLGTQYF. The CDR3 nucleotides are TGTGCCAGCAGGTACCTCGGGACCCAGTACTTC.

This clone was detected only a few times. The chain joins TRBV30 to TRBJ1-3; no clear D gene. This CDR3 contains 13 residues. V was shortened by 0 bases and J by 4 bases, with 7 bases between the two germline ends. Per germline, CDR1 GTSNPN and CDR2 SVGIG (reference sequence). CDR3 sequence (DNA): TGTGCCTGGAGTGTAACGACCGGAAACACCATATATTTT. Translating gives CAWSVTTGNTIYF. Full variable domain (rest looked up from reference TRBV30 and TRBJ1-3): SQTIHQWPATLVQPVGSPLSLECTVEGTSNPNLYWYRQAAGRGLQLLFYSVGIGQISSEVPQNLSASRPQDRQFILSSKKLLLSDSGFYLCAWSVTTGNTIYFGEGSWLTVV.

The rearrangement links TRBV15 to TRBJ2-7; the D gene could be TRBD1 or TRBD2 (5 bases each). CDR1 is LNHNV and CDR2 is YYDKDF in the germline V gene (reference sequence). V lost 1 base and J lost 0, with 13 bases in between. The CDR3 contains 16 residues. The chain's CDR3 is CATSRGRDLPSYEQYF. In DNA, the CDR3 is TGTGCCACCAGCAGAGGCCGGGACCTGCCCTCCTACGAGCAGTACTTC.

This chain links TRBV27 with TRBJ2-3; D unclear. The CDR3 contains 13 residues. Trimming shortened V by 6 bases and J by 2 bases, and 9 bases separated the two germline ends. The V gene's germline CDR1 is MNHEY and CDR2 SMNVEV (reference sequence). The CDR3: CASRPAVTDTQYF. The CDR3 DNA follows: TGTGCCAGCAGACCAGCCGTCACAGATACGCAGTATTTT.

This clone was seen a few times. The chain couples TRBV19 to TRBJ2-1; 7 positions agree with TRBD1. The CDR3 has 14 amino acids. Germline V gene data show CDR1 as LNHDA and CDR2 as SQIVND (reference sequence). With 3 bases clipped from V and 5 bases from J, the junction kept 4 bases outside the gene matches. The DNA of the CDR3 is TGTGCCAGTAGTATGGGCAGGGGGAACAATGAGCAGTTCTTC. This encodes CASSMGRGNNEQFF.

This clone was observed a few times. Other nucleotide sequences from this sample produce the same CDR3. This rearrangement joins TRBV9 to TRBJ2-1, with no clear D. The V gene lost 2 bases and the J gene lost 2 bases, with 5 bases spanning the gap. The germline V gene encodes CDR1 SGDLS and CDR2 YYNGEE. This CDR3 has 13 amino acids. The CDR3 here is CASSVGTYNEQFF. The CDR3 nucleotides are TGTGCCAGCAGCGTTGGGACCTACAATGAGCAGTTCTTC.

This clone was seen a handful of times. V is TRBV29-1 and J is TRBJ2-3, with 10 bases fitting TRBD2. V trimming: 6 bases; J trimming: 4 bases; junction bases outside the gene matches: 13. Germline V gene sequence: CDR1 SQVTM, CDR2 ANQGSEA. This CDR3 is 16 amino acids long. The CDR3 sequence: CSVAGTSEGGPDTQYF. The CDR3 DNA sequence: TGCAGCGTCGCCGGGACTAGCGAGGGAGGCCCAGATACGCAGTATTTT.

The chain joins TRBV28 to TRBJ2-7, with 7 bases lining up with TRBD2. CDR3 length equals 13 residues. Germline V gives CDR1 MDHEN, CDR2 SYDVKM. Germline trimming cut 7 bases from V and 2 bases from J; bases unmatched to any gene: 5. The CDR3 DNA reads as TGTGCCAGCATCCCTAGCGGAACCTACGAGCAGTACTTC. Translation gives CASIPSGTYEQYF.

J is TRBJ2-5 and V is TRBV5-1, with a weak D call TRBD1 (6 bases). CDR1 is SGHRS, CDR2 YFSETQ, per germline. V shed 0 bases and J shed 3 bases, with 9 bases lying between them. This CDR3 has 14 amino acids. DNA of the CDR3: TGCGCCAGCAGCTTGGCCCCAGGGGAAGAGACCCAGTACTTC. The encoded protein is CASSLAPGEETQYF.

This chain connects TRBV30 to TRBJ1-1, with D uncertain. Germline values: CDR1 GTSNPN, CDR2 SVGIG (reference sequence). The ends were cut back, 2 bases at V and 7 bases at J, with 8 bases in the middle. This CDR3 has 11 residues. CDR3 bases: TGTGCCTGGAGTCTCCGTGGTGAAGCTTTCTTT. It yields the protein CAWSLRGEAFF.

This clone was observed a few times. The genes are TRBV7-9 and TRBJ2-1; 14 nucleotides line up with TRBD2. The CDR3 sequence is 15 residues long. Germline CDR1 reads SEHNR; CDR2 reads FQNEAQ (reference sequence). J was trimmed by 9 bases and V by 11 bases; bases with no gene match: 12. CDR3 sequence (DNA): TGTGCCTGCGACCCGGGACTAGCGGGAGATGGTGAGCAGTTCTTC. This encodes CACDPGLAGDGEQFF.

V usage is TRBV30 and J usage is TRBJ2-1; 7 nucleotides agree with TRBD2. This CDR3 contains 13 residues. The V segment lost 3 bases and the J segment 8 bases; nucleotides outside the gene matches: 7. Germline CDR1 reads GTSNPN; CDR2 reads SVGIG (reference sequence). The CDR3 DNA sequence: TGTGCCTGGAGACCCGGGACTATTTATGAGCAGTTCTTC. Encoded protein: CAWRPGTIYEQFF.

This clone was seen only a few times. This rearrangement joins TRBV30 to TRBJ2-2, with 8 bases lining up with TRBD2. Germline V lookup: CDR1 GTSNPN, CDR2 SVGIG (reference sequence). The CDR3 contains 16 residues. J gave up 5 bases and V 2 bases, and 10 bases lay outside the gene matches. Here the CDR3 DNA reads TGTGCCTGGAGTTGGGCCAGCGGGAGTCCTACCGGGGAGCTGTTTTTT. Protein product: CAWSWASGSPTGELFF.

The chain recombines TRBV28 with TRBJ2-5; D gene uncertain. V was clipped by 4 bases and J by 5 bases, with 14 bases between them. This CDR3 region has 14 residues. Germline V gene lookup returns CDR1 MDHEN and CDR2 SYDVKM. This CDR3 reads CASSSPAGSETQYF. The DNA of the CDR3 is TGTGCCAGCAGTTCCCCCGCCGGCTCGGAGACCCAGTACTTC.

Only a few counts were recorded for this clone. The chain uses TRBV15 and TRBJ2-4, with a weak D call TRBD2 (7 bases). CDR3 size: 14 residues. Trimming removed 0 bases from V and 9 bases from J, with 12 bases in between. Germline V gene lookup returns CDR1 LNHNV and CDR2 YYDKDF (reference sequence). In DNA, the CDR3 is TGTGCCACCAGCAGAGACAGGGGAGGGTCCATTCAGTACTTC. Protein product: CATSRDRGGSIQYF.

As concerns this clone: One end of the junction does not line up with germline, which may come from a read error. V is TRBV10-3 and J is TRBJ2-3, with TRBD1 matching over 7 bases. Germline lookup yields CDR1 ENHRY and CDR2 SYGVKD. The CDR3 length is 12 residues. In DNA form, the CDR3 reads TGTGCCTTCAGGGGGTCGGGAGATACGCAGTATTTT. The encoded protein is CAFRGSGDTQYF.

The V call is TRBV5-1, the J call TRBJ2-7; 8 nucleotides match TRBD2. The CDR3 consists of 15 residues. Germline lookup yields CDR1 SGHRS and CDR2 YFSETQ. V lost 1 base to trimming and J lost 2 bases; unmatched junction nucleotides: 5. The chain's CDR3 is CASSLRGGRTYEQYF. CDR3 DNA: TGCGCCAGCAGCTTGAGAGGCGGGAGGACCTACGAGCAGTACTTC.